The 10 T cell receptor beta chains below all came from one sample that was sequenced in a study of T cell repertoires in cytomegalovirus infection. Using its own MiXCR run on the reads, TCRdb lists one record per CDR3 protein. The sample includes 200,000 to 250,000 distinct CDR3 sequences, approximately 22% seen only once; the top ten take 15% to 20%. Source material: CD8+ T cells from PBMCs. Receptors originate from a human donor in good health (CMV status not recorded). Some clones in this sample may be carry-over from other donors' samples.

The chain carries TRBV19 and TRBJ2-7; TRBD1 matches at 9 bases. With V trimmed by 7 bases and J by 7 bases, 20 bases remained unmatched. The CDR3 consists of 17 residues. Germline values: CDR1 LNHDA, CDR2 SQIVND (reference sequence). The DNA for the CDR3 is TGTGCCAGTACTCTACCCGTAAAACAGGGGGCTTCGTGGGAGCAGTACTTC. Translation: CASTLPVKQGASWEQYF.

Many counts were recorded for this clonotype. The chain uses TRBV9 and TRBJ1-1; D unclear. V lost 4 bases, J lost 8 bases, and 12 bases lay in between. CDR3 size: 12 residues. CDR1 SGDLS and CDR2 YYNGEE come from the germline V gene. The CDR3 region is CASSPAQLEAFF. The CDR3 region has the DNA TGTGCCAGCAGCCCCGCACAGCTAGAAGCTTTCTTT.

This clonotype was counted ten times or more. The genes are TRBV6-2 or TRBV6-3 and TRBJ2-1, with D possibly being TRBD1 (6 bases). V was pared by 2 bases and J by 8 bases, with 16 bases between. CDR1 is MNHEY, CDR2 SVGEGT, per germline. The CDR3 is 15 amino acids. This CDR3 is CASSYEGEWVHEQFF. The CDR3 nucleotides read TGTGCCAGCAGTTACGAGGGGGAATGGGTTCATGAGCAGTTCTTC.

This clonotype was detected ten times or more. This chain joins TRBV7-9 and TRBJ2-7, with D unresolved. The CDR3 extends over 13 amino acids. V lost 1 base to trimming and J lost 2 bases, with 6 bases between them. Germline V gene sequence: CDR1 SEHNR, CDR2 FQNEAQ (reference sequence). The CDR3: CASSLGSPYEQYF. The CDR3 DNA reads TGTGCCAGCAGCTTAGGGTCACCCTACGAGCAGTACTTC.

This clonotype has only a few counts. The chain employs TRBV4-1 and TRBJ2-1; D tentatively reads TRBD1 or TRBD2 (6 bases each). Trimming removed 4 bases from V and 8 bases from J, with 12 bases in between. The CDR3 sequence is 13 residues long. From germline, CDR1 is MGHRA and CDR2 YSYEKL. CDR3 residues: CASSLIGGYEQFF. The CDR3, as DNA: TGCGCCAGCAGCCTGATAGGGGGGTATGAGCAGTTCTTC.

Concerning this clonotype: One base away lies a much larger clone, so this may be a sequencing read error. The chain joins TRBV7-2 to TRBJ1-1; no clear D gene. The CDR3 has 11 amino acids. Trimming cost V 5 bases and J 11 bases, with 12 bases left between them. CDR1 and CDR2 from the germline V gene are SGHTA and FQGNSA. CDR3 in DNA: TGTGCCAGCAGCCTGAGGACTCCGGCTTTCTTT. Translation: CASSLRTPAFF.

A few counts support this clonotype. The chain employs TRBV20-1 and TRBJ1-5; D is undetermined. CDR1 is DFQATT, CDR2 SNEGSKA, per germline (reference sequence). Trimming stripped 0 bases from V and 3 bases from J, with 6 bases between. CDR3 length: 13 amino acids. In DNA, the CDR3 is TGCAGTGCTAGAGAAGGGTTCAATCAGCCCCAGCATTTT. Translating it yields CSAREGFNQPQHF.

This clonotype occurred many times. The chain recombines TRBV4-1 with TRBJ2-2, with 10 bases matching TRBD1. J was trimmed by 6 bases and V by 4 bases; bases with no gene match: 5. CDR1 and CDR2 from the germline V gene are MGHRA and YSYEKL. CDR3 length: 15 amino acids. This chain's CDR3 is CASSLPGQGPGELFF. The CDR3 DNA follows: TGCGCCAGCAGCCTCCCGGGACAGGGGCCCGGGGAGCTGTTTTTT.

The table lists this clonotype with many counts. The rearrangement joins TRBV27 to TRBJ2-7; D possibly matches TRBD1 or TRBD2 (5 bases each). CDR3 length: 16 amino acids. The ends were cut back, 4 bases at V and 8 bases at J, with 24 bases in the middle. CDR1 MNHEY and CDR2 SMNVEV come from the germline V gene (reference sequence). Here the CDR3 reads CASSSNSGTNRLKQYF. The CDR3 DNA reads TGTGCCAGCAGTTCAAACTCCGGGACGAACCGCCTGAAGCAGTACTTC.

This clonotype has a handful of counts. The gene calls are TRBV28 and TRBJ2-5; 14 bases line up with TRBD2. CDR1 and CDR2 (germline): MDHEN, SYDVKM. The CDR3 extends over 14 amino acids. After removal of 5 bases from V and 14 bases from J, the junction contained 10 bases not matched to a gene. The CDR3 nucleotides are TGTGCCAGCAGTCTGGGACTAGCGGGGGATGGAGCCTACTTC. This sequence encodes CASSLGLAGDGAYF.